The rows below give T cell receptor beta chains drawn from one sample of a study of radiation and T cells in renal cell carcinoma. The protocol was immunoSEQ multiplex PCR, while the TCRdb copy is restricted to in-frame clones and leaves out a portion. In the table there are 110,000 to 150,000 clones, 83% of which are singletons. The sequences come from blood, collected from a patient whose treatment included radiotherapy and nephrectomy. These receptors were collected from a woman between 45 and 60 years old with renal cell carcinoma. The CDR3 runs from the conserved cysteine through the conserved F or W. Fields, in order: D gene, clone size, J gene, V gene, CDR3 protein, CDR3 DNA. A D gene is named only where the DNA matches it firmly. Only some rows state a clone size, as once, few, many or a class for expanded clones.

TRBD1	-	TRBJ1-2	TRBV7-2	CASSFKQGAGGYTF	TGTGCCAGCAGCTTCAAACAGGGGGCAGGAGGCTACACCTTC
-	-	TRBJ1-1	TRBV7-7	CASSLKVVRWGRIVNTEAFF	TGTGCTAGCAGCTTAAAAGTTGTCCGATGGGGGCGGATAGTGAACACTGAAGCTTTCTTT
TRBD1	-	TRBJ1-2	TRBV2	CASSRQQGYYGYTF	TGTGCCAGCAGCCGCCAACAGGGGTATTACGGCTACACCTTC
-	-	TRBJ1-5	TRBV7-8	CASSPEGRATNQPQHF	TGTGCCAGCAGCCCAGAGGGGAGAGCGACTAATCAGCCCCAGCATTTT
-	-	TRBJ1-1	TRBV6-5	CASSYNQATEAFF	TGTGCCAGCAGCTACAATCAAGCAACTGAAGCTTTCTTT
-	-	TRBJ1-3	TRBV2	CASSELGIENTIYF	TGTGCCAGCAGTGAACTCGGGATAGAAAACACCATATATTTT
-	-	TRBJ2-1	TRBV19	CASSIPPGTRSGEQFF	TGTGCCAGTAGTATCCCTCCCGGGACAAGGTCCGGGGAGCAGTTCTTC
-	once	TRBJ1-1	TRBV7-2	CASSLGGSEAFF	TGTGCCAGCAGCTTAGGGGGCAGTGAAGCTTTCTTT
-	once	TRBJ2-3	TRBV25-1	CASSETASTDTQYF	TGTGCCAGCAGTGAGACAGCTAGCACAGATACGCAGTATTTT
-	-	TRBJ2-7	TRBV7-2	CASSSLTSYEQYF	TGTGCCAGCAGCTCCCTGACTAGCTACGAGCAGTACTTC
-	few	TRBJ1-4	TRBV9	CASGPGEREKLFF	TGTGCCAGCGGCCCGGGGGAGAGGGAAAAACTGTTTTTT
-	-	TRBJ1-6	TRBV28	CASSIGGQGSSPLHF	TGTGCCAGCAGTATCGGGGGGCAGGGGAGCTCACCCCTCCACTTT
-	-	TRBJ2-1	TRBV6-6	CASSYEMSSYNEQFF	TGTGCCAGCAGTTACGAGATGAGCTCCTACAATGAGCAGTTCTTC
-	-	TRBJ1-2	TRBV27	CASTQTRGGGYTF	TGTGCCAGCACCCAGACACGGGGTGGTGGCTACACCTTC
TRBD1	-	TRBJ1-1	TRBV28	CASSLIGQGGTEAFF	TGTGCCAGCAGTTTAATCGGACAGGGAGGGACTGAAGCTTTCTTT
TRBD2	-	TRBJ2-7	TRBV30	CAWEGGTSGVVYEQYF	TGTGCCTGGGAGGGCGGGACTAGCGGGGTTGTCTACGAGCAGTACTTC
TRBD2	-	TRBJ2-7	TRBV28	CASRAGTAGGYEQYF	TGTGCCAGCAGGGCCGGGACAGCGGGGGGTTACGAGCAGTACTTC
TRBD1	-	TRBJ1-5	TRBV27	CASSGGTGGTSLVDQPQHF	TGTGCCAGCAGTGGGGGGACAGGGGGGACTTCTTTGGTGGATCAGCCCCAGCATTTT
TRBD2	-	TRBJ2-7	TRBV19	CASSPTSGRRRRDYEQYF	TGTGCCAGTAGTCCGACCAGCGGGAGACGCCGCCGAGACTACGAGCAGTACTTC
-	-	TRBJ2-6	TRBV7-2	CASSPRNGANVLTF	TGTGCCAGCAGCCCCCGGAATGGGGCCAACGTCCTGACTTTC
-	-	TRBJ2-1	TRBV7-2	CASSQVAGGGNEQFF	TGTGCCAGCAGTCAGGTGGCAGGGGGAGGGAATGAGCAGTTCTTC
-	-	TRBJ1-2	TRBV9	CASSVVSATNYGYTF	TGTGCCAGCAGCGTAGTTTCAGCTACTAACTATGGCTACACCTTC
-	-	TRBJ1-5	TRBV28	CASSHRPVYSNQPQHF	TGTGCCAGCAGCCACAGACCGGTATATAGCAATCAGCCCCAGCATTTT
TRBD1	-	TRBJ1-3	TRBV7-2	CASSLPGGASGNTIYF	TGTGCCAGCAGCTTACCAGGGGGCGCTTCCGGAAACACCATATATTTT
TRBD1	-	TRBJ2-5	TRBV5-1	CASSSGSTGEETQYF	TGCGCCAGCAGCTCGGGGTCCACAGGGGAAGAGACCCAGTACTTC
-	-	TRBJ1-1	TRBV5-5	CASSLVWDTEAFF	TGTGCCAGCAGCTTGGTTTGGGACACTGAAGCTTTCTTT
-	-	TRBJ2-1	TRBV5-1	CASSLETILNEQFF	TGCGCCAGCAGCTTGGAAACCATTCTCAATGAGCAGTTCTTC
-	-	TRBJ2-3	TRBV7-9	CASTRDSTDTQYF	TGTGCCAGCACCAGGGACAGCACAGATACGCAGTATTTT
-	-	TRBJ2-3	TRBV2	CASSTDTQYF	TGTGCCAGCAGTACAGATACGCAGTATTTT
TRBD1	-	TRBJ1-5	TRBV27	CASSYDRGQPQHF	TGTGCCAGCAGCTACGACAGGGGTCAGCCCCAGCATTTT
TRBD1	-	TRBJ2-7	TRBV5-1	CASSSRDRGPEQYF	TGCGCCAGCAGCTCCCGGGACAGGGGGCCCGAGCAGTACTTC
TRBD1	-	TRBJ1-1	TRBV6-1	CASSDWTGAVNTEAFF	TGTGCCAGCAGTGATTGGACAGGGGCGGTGAACACTGAAGCTTTCTTT
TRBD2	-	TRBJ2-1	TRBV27	CASSLWLADNNEQFF	TGTGCCAGCAGTTTATGGCTAGCGGACAACAATGAGCAGTTCTTC
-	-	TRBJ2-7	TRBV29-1	CSVGSTDGYEQYF	TGCAGCGTTGGTTCGACGGATGGCTACGAGCAGTACTTC
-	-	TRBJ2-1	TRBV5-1	CASSGVSYNEQFF	TGCGCCAGCAGTGGCGTGTCCTACAATGAGCAGTTCTTC
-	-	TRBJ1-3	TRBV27	CASSLSGSPGNTIYF	TGTGCCAGCAGCCTGTCCGGGAGCCCTGGAAACACCATATATTTT
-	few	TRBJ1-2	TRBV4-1	CASSQDANYGYTF	TGCGCCAGCAGCCAAGATGCTAACTATGGCTACACCTTC
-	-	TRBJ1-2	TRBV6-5	CASSAGVNGYTF	TGTGCCAGCAGCGCAGGGGTGAATGGCTACACCTTC
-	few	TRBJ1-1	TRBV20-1	CSALDDTEAFF	TGCAGTGCGTTAGATGATACTGAAGCTTTCTTT
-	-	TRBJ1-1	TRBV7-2	CASVLGGGQNTEAFF	TGTGCCAGCGTCCTAGGGGGAGGGCAGAACACTGAAGCTTTCTTT